Sequencing of this T cell receptor (beta chain) was carried out in a study of T-cell memory formation after mild COVID-19. Notes on the study in general: What remained unconfirmed was the SARS-CoV-2 specificity of second-wave clones peaking on day 37.

Trimming removed 5 bases from V and 5 bases from J, with 15 bases in between. Germline CDR1 MRHNA, CDR2 SNTAGT. This CDR3 contains 14 residues. cDNA libraries for TCR alpha and TCR beta, carrying sample barcodes and UMIs, came from 5'RACE with constant-segment primers. MiXCR was run by TCRdb on the 5' RACE reads, yielding one entry per CDR3 protein. The profile shows some 450,000 distinct CDR3 sequences, roughly 20% of them singletons. This clonotype was seen a handful of times. Its target is not known. The V and J genes are TRBV6-4 and TRBJ1-2, with a tentative D call TRBD1 (6 bases). Sample: PBMCs or a T cell subset sorted from them (not recorded which). The source is an adult woman who had mild COVID-19 (a few samples of this study predate the infection). Cell type and time point are not known. The chain's CDR3 is CASSPTQGKYGYTF. As DNA, the CDR3 is TGTGCCAGCAGTCCCACCCAGGGGAAGTATGGCTACACCTTC.